The 23 T cell receptor beta chains presented below share a single source sample, sequenced in a study of molecular identifiers for immune sequencing clone quantification. TCRdb re-called the PCR reads with MiXCR, one entry per CDR3 protein. Seen here are under 650,000 distinct CDR3 sequences, 15% to 20% observed once, and the top ten hold 0.85%. The sample comprised naive CD8+ T cells from blood, with Jurkat cell RNA spiked in. Subset of the sample: FACS-sorted CD8+CD4-CCR7+CD45RA+ naive T cells. All receptors derive from a human donor in good health. Some libraries in this study had Jurkat cell RNA spiked in.

The rearrangement links TRBV28 to TRBJ2-7, with D possibly TRBD2 on 5 matching bases. Deletions cut 7 bases from V and 0 bases from J, with 16 bases between. The CDR3 runs to 15 residues. Germline V lookup: CDR1 MDHEN, CDR2 SYDVKM. The CDR3 DNA reads as TGTGCCAGCACCCCCCGGGGTGGGAGCTCCTACGAGCAGTACTTC. Its translation: CASTPRGGSSYEQYF.

This clonotype came up once. The junction departs from germline at one end; a sequencing error may be responsible. This rearrangement joins TRBV3-1 to TRBJ2-3, with TRBD2 matching 12 bases. The CDR3 sequence is 16 residues long. Germline assignment: CDR1 LGHDT and CDR2 YNNKEL (reference sequence). The CDR3 nucleotides read TGTGCCAACAGCTCCCGGACTAGCGGGGCAACAGATACGCAGTATTTT. Protein sequence: CANSSRTSGATDTQYF.

This clonotype was detected ten times or more. The chain links TRBV6-1 to TRBJ2-5, with 7 positions matching TRBD1. The J segment lost 4 bases and the V segment lost 2 bases, leaving 4 bases of the junction unmatched. The CDR3 length is 14 residues. Germline assignment: CDR1 MNHNS and CDR2 SASEGT. CDR3 sequence reads: CASSEYRGGETQYF. The CDR3, as DNA: TGTGCCAGCAGTGAATACAGGGGCGGAGAGACCCAGTACTTC.

This clonotype was found a few times. V is TRBV4-3 and J is TRBJ2-3, with 12 positions matching TRBD2. In germline, CDR1 is LGHNA, CDR2 YSLEER. V was clipped by 2 bases and J by 1 base; unmatched bases: 10. This CDR3 contains 19 residues. The CDR3 loop reads CASSQQLAGGTIGTDTQYF. CDR3 nucleotide sequence: TGCGCCAGCAGCCAACAACTAGCGGGGGGTACTATTGGCACAGATACGCAGTATTTT.

This clonotype appeared many times. This sequence joins TRBV5-4 and TRBJ2-7; possible D gene TRBD2, 5 bases. Germline assignment: CDR1 SGHNT and CDR2 YYREEE (reference sequence). The V and J ends lost 0 bases and 7 bases respectively, with 17 bases between them. This CDR3 has 15 residues. CDR3 bases: TGTGCCAGCAGCTTGGATACCTCTACTCCGGGGGAGCAGTACTTC. It translates to CASSLDTSTPGEQYF.

Details on this clonotype: Possible read error: a much larger clone is one base away. V is TRBV4-3 and J is TRBJ2-3; D call uncertain. The CDR3 totals 14 residues. In germline, CDR1 is LGHNA, CDR2 YSLEER. CDR3 sequence (DNA): TGCGCCAGCAGCCAAGACCACTCGGTAGATATGCAGTATTTT. Translation gives CASSQDHSVDMQYF.

About this clonotype: Possible read error: a much larger clone is one base away. The final CDR3 position lacks the conserved phenylalanine or tryptophan, pointing to a likely read error. The chain carries TRBV6-5 and TRBJ2-5; D is undetermined. The CDR3 is made up of 11 amino acids. Germline CDR1 MNHEY, CDR2 SVGAGI. Trimming shortened V by 8 bases and J by 1 base, and 5 bases separated the two germline ends. CDR3 DNA sequence: TGTGCCAGCTTGTTCCAAGAGACCCAGTACTCC. Translating gives CASLFQETQYS.

The chain uses TRBV20-1 and TRBJ1-2; TRBD1 aligns across 8 bases. Germline V gene lookup returns CDR1 DFQATT and CDR2 SNEGSKA (reference sequence). The CDR3 is 14 residues long. Trimming at V came to 6 bases and at J to 10 bases, leaving 16 bases not matched to a gene. Here the CDR3 reads CSARNQGAAGDYTF. CDR3 coding DNA: TGCAGTGCGAGGAATCAGGGGGCCGCTGGTGACTACACCTTC.

At least ten counts were recorded for this clonotype. This chain uses TRBV7-9 with TRBJ2-5, with TRBD1 matching over 9 bases. From germline, CDR1 is SEHNR and CDR2 FQNEAQ (reference sequence). The CDR3 has 16 amino acids. The trim removed 5 bases at V and 4 bases at J, leaving 11 bases unmatched. CDR3 in DNA: TGTGCCAGCAGCCCAGAACAGGGGGCTAATAGAGAGACCCAGTACTTC. Amino acids: CASSPEQGANRETQYF.

There are many counts of this clonotype. V and J are TRBV4-3 and TRBJ1-1; 8 bases map to TRBD1. This CDR3 has 13 residues. Germline CDR1 LGHNA, CDR2 YSLEER. Unmatched junction bases numbered 6, after V lost 4 bases and J lost 8 bases. CDR3 region: CASSPWTGTEAFF. The CDR3, as DNA: TGCGCCAGCAGCCCATGGACAGGGACGGAAGCTTTCTTT.

This clonotype was seen ten or more times. V and J are TRBV2 and TRBJ2-5; D is possibly TRBD1 (7 bases). CDR1 is SNHLY, CDR2 FYNNEI, per germline. This CDR3 comprises 13 residues. The V end lost 8 bases, the J end lost 6 bases, and 16 bases lay between the germline ends. The CDR3: CASPQGGGKTQYF. As DNA, the CDR3 is TGTGCCAGCCCCCAAGGGGGCGGGAAGACCCAGTACTTC.

This clonotype was seen at least ten times. This chain joins TRBV20-1 and TRBJ1-5; the D gene is possibly TRBD1 (6 bases). Per germline, CDR1 DFQATT and CDR2 SNEGSKA (reference sequence). The CDR3 runs 17 residues. V dropped 1 base and J dropped 0 bases, with 16 bases sitting between them. CDR3 loop: CSARGSGAEPSNQPQHF. CDR3 sequence (DNA): TGCAGTGCTAGAGGTTCAGGGGCCGAACCTAGCAATCAGCCCCAGCATTTT.

This clonotype was found many times. The CDR3 DNA reads as TGTGCCAGCAGTTACACTCGACAGGGACCCACAGATACGCAGTATTTT. Translation gives CASSYTRQGPTDTQYF. This chain links TRBV6-6 with TRBJ2-3; 7 bases fit TRBD1. The CDR3 is made up of 16 amino acids. The ends lost 2 bases at V and 2 bases at J; junction bases unmatched: 7. Germline assignment: CDR1 MNHNY and CDR2 SVGAGI (reference sequence).

This clonotype was observed many times. The CDR3 sequence is CASSESLLDTSSYNEQFF. The CDR3 coding sequence is TGCGCCAGCAGTGAGTCCCTACTCGACACAAGCTCCTACAATGAGCAGTTCTTC. This chain connects TRBV10-1 to TRBJ2-1; no definite D call. The CDR3 runs to 18 residues. The V and J ends lost 0 bases and 0 bases respectively, with 15 bases between them. Germline values: CDR1 WNHNN, CDR2 SYGVQD (reference sequence).

The gene calls are TRBV29-1 and TRBJ2-7, with no clear D. This CDR3 is built from 11 residues. V gave up 6 bases and J gave up 6 bases, with 12 bases separating them. CDR1 and CDR2 from the germline V gene are SQVTM and ANQGSEA. The CDR3: CSVRHGSEQYF. The CDR3 DNA is TGCAGCGTCCGACACGGCAGCGAGCAGTACTTC.

Ten or more counts support this clonotype. DNA of the CDR3: TGTGCCAGCAGCTTTCTTCACGCACGAGAGACCCAGTACTTC. This translates into CASSFLHARETQYF. The chain couples TRBV5-6 to TRBJ2-5; D unresolved. Germline V gene sequence: CDR1 SGHDT, CDR2 YYEEEE. Deletions cut 2 bases from V and 4 bases from J, with 12 bases between. The CDR3 is 14 residues long.

This clonotype showed up many times. The chain recombines TRBV7-9 with TRBJ2-5, with D maybe TRBD1 (6 bases). The CDR3 is made up of 15 amino acids. Germline V CDR1 and CDR2: SEHNR, FQNEAQ (reference sequence). Trimming removed 1 base from V and 5 bases from J, with 14 bases in between. The CDR3 protein is CASSLVQGVVETQYF. CDR3 bases: TGTGCCAGCAGCTTAGTACAGGGTGTGGTCGAGACCCAGTACTTC.

The table lists this clonotype with many counts. The chain carries TRBV29-1 and TRBJ2-1; no firm D call. The germline V gene encodes CDR1 SQVTM and CDR2 ANQGSEA. Trimming left V 3 bases short and J 10 bases short, with 10 bases between. The CDR3 sequence is 11 residues long. The CDR3 here is CSVEILREQFF. The CDR3 DNA sequence: TGCAGCGTTGAGATTCTGAGGGAGCAGTTCTTC.

The V gene is TRBV20-1, the J gene TRBJ2-1; 12 bases are shared with TRBD2. The CDR3 runs 17 residues. The ends lost 6 bases at V and 0 bases at J; junction bases unmatched: 9. Germline lookup yields CDR1 DFQATT and CDR2 SNEGSKA (reference sequence). In DNA, the CDR3 is TGCAGTGCCTCCGGACTAGCGGGGACTACCTCCTACAATGAGCAGTTCTTC. This sequence encodes CSASGLAGTTSYNEQFF.

The V call is TRBV6-2 or TRBV6-3, the J call TRBJ2-7; 11 nucleotides match TRBD2. Germline V gives CDR1 MNHEY, CDR2 SVGEGT. The CDR3 length is 14 residues. V dropped 4 bases and J dropped 2; count of bases not matched to a gene: 1. CDR3 sequence: CASSCSGGAYEQYF. For the CDR3, the DNA is TGTGCCAGCAGTTGTAGCGGGGGGGCCTACGAGCAGTACTTC.

This clonotype was seen ten or more times. The V gene is TRBV9, the J gene TRBJ1-3; D unresolved. This CDR3 has 15 amino acids. The germline V and J ends were trimmed by 3 bases and 0 bases, with 10 bases remaining between them. Germline CDR1 reads SGDLS; CDR2 reads YYNGEE. The CDR3 sequence is CASSADGFSGNTIYF. Here the CDR3 DNA reads TGTGCCAGCAGCGCGGACGGGTTCTCTGGAAACACCATATATTTT.

This clonotype was seen at least ten times. The chain links TRBV6-5 to TRBJ2-3, with TRBD2 as a possible D gene (5 bases). The CDR3 consists of 15 residues. V lost 2 bases to trimming and J lost 0 bases, with 9 bases between them. CDR1 is MNHEY and CDR2 is SVGAGI in the germline V gene. The CDR3 DNA sequence: TGTGCCAGCAGTTACGGGAGAACTAGCACAGATACGCAGTATTTT. It specifies CASSYGRTSTDTQYF.

As to this clonotype: This could be a read error, since a much larger clone is one nucleotide away. V gene TRBV6-5 combines with J gene TRBJ1-5; D might be TRBD1 (6 bases). Germline CDR1 MNHEY, CDR2 SVGAGI. This CDR3 spans 15 amino acids. In DNA, the CDR3 is TGTGCCAGCAGAACAGGGTTAAATAGCAGTCAGCCCCAGCATTTT. Amino acids: CASRTGLNSSQPQHF.